The table lists the clone carrying this TCR beta chain with a few counts. Its cognate antigen is unknown. Using immunoSEQ multiplex PCR, the repertoire was profiled, and TCRdb retains in-frame clones only, with some absent. The sample lists 30,000 to 40,000 clones, roughly 86% occurring once. The sample comes from a study of STAT3 mutations in large granular lymphocyte leukemia. Turning to the study itself: Immunosuppressive therapy was given to more than half of T-LGLL patients. General study points: All newly emerging clones after therapy were STAT3 wild type. Every T-cell large granular lymphocyte leukemia patient had at least one immunodominant TCR beta clonotype. In some patients, a small highly pathogenic clone possibly went undetected.

The germline V and J ends were trimmed by 1 base and 5 bases, with 6 bases remaining between them. The CDR3 covers 13 residues. Germline assignment: CDR1 SGDLS and CDR2 YYNGEE. The rearrangement joins TRBV9 to TRBJ1-4; no reliable D call. Sequenced input: peripheral blood mononuclear cells. The clonotype comes from a man aged 60 to 69 with T-cell large granular lymphocyte leukemia. Some clones in this sample may be carry-over from other donors' samples. In DNA, the CDR3 is TGTGCCAGCAGCGTAAACGGAAATGAAAAACTGTTTTTT. This sequence encodes CASSVNGNEKLFF.